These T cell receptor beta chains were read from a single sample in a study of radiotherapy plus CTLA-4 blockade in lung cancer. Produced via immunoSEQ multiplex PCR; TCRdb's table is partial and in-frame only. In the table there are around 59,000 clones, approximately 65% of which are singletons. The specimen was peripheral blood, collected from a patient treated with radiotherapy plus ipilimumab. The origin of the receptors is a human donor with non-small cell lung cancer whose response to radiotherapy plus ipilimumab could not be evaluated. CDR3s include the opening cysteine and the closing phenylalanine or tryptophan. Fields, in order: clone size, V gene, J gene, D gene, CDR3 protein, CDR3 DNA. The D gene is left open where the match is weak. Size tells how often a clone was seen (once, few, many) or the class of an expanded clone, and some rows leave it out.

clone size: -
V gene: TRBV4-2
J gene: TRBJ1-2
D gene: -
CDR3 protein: CASSQDPDPRGYTF
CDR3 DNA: TGTGCCAGCAGCCAAGACCCCGATCCGCGTGGCTACACCTTC

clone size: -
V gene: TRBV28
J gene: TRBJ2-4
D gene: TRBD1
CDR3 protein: CASSSPGQGVGNIQYF
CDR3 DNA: TGTGCCAGCAGCTCGCCGGGACAGGGTGTCGGGAACATTCAGTACTTC

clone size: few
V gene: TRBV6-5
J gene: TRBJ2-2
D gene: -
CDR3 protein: CASSPGLTGELFF
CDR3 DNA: TGTGCCAGCAGCCCAGGGCTTACCGGGGAGCTGTTTTTT

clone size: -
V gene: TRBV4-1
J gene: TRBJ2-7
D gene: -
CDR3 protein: CASSQGGTSFSYEQYF
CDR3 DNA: TGCGCCAGCAGCCAAGGAGGGACTTCATTCTCCTACGAGCAGTACTTC

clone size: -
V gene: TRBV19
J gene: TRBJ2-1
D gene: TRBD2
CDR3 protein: CASSILSGDYNEQFF
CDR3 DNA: TGTGCCAGTAGTATTTTGAGCGGGGACTACAATGAGCAGTTCTTC

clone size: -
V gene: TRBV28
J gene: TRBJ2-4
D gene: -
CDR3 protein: CASNPLWRKGNIQYF
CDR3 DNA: TGTGCCAGCAACCCCCTTTGGAGGAAGGGAAACATTCAGTACTTC

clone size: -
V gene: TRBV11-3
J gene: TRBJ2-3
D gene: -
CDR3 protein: CASSSDSSTDTQYF
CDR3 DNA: TGTGCCAGCAGCTCTGACAGCAGCACAGATACGCAGTATTTT

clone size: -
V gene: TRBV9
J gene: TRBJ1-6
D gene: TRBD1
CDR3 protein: CASSVGTGFRSPLHF
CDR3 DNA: TGTGCCAGCAGCGTCGGGACAGGGTTTCGTTCACCCCTCCACTTT

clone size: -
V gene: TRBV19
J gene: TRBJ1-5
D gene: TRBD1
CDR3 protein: CASSIGQGYQPQHF
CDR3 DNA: TGTGCCAGTAGTATCGGACAGGGTTATCAGCCCCAGCATTTT

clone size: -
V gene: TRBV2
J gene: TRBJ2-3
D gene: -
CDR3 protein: CASRLTDTQYF
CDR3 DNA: TGTGCCAGCAGACTCACAGATACGCAGTATTTT

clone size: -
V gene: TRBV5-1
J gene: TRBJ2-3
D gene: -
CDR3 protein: CASSSAGFDTQYF
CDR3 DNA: TGCGCCAGCAGCTCCGCAGGGTTCGATACGCAGTATTTT

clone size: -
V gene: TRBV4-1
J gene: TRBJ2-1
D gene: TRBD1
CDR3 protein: CASSSRGGDEQFF
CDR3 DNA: TGCGCCAGCAGCTCCCGAGGGGGCGATGAGCAGTTCTTC

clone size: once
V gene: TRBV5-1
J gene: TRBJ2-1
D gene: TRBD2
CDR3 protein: CASSGGLGNNEQFF
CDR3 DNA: TGCGCCAGCAGCGGCGGACTAGGAAACAATGAGCAGTTCTTC

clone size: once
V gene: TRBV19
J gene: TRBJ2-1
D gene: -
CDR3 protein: CASRTGSAEQFF
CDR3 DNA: TGTGCCAGTAGGACAGGTTCGGCGGAGCAGTTCTTC

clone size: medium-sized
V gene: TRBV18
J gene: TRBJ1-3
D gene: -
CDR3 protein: CASSPGPGNTIYF
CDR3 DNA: TGTGCCAGCTCACCAGGCCCTGGAAACACCATATATTTT

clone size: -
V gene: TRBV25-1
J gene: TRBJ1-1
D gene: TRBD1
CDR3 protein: CASSELRGQGDTEAFF
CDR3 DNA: TGTGCCAGCAGTGAATTGAGGGGGCAGGGCGACACTGAAGCTTTCTTT

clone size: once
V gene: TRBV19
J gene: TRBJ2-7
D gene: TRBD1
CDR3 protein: CASTDSAGGLDEQYF
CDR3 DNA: TGTGCCAGTACTGACTCGGCAGGGGGTCTCGACGAGCAGTACTTC

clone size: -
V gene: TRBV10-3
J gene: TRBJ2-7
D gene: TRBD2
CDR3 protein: CAITPAGAYEQYF
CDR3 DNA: TGTGCCATCACCCCAGCGGGGGCCTACGAGCAGTACTTC

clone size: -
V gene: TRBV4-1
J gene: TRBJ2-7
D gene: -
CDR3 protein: CASSQVRGTRGEQYF
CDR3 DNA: TGCGCCAGCAGCCAAGTTAGGGGGACCCGTGGCGAGCAGTACTTC

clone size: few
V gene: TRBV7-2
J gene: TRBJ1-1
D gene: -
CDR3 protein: CASSRPGSTEAFF
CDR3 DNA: TGTGCCAGCAGCCGGCCCGGGTCCACTGAAGCTTTCTTT

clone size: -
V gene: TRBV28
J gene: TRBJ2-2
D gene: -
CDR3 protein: CATTGNPGELFF
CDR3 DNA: TGTGCCACCACAGGGAACCCCGGGGAGCTGTTTTTT

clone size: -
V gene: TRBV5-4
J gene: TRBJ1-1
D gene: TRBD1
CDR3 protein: CASSLGGGVFTEAFF
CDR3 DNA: TGTGCCAGCAGCTTAGGAGGGGGCGTTTTCACTGAAGCTTTCTTT

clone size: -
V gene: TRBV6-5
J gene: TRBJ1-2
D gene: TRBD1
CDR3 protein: CASSAHRGNYGYTF
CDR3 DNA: TGTGCCAGCAGTGCACACAGGGGGAACTATGGCTACACCTTC

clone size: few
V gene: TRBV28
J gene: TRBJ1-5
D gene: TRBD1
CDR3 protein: CASSSSGTEKPQHF
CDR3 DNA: TGTGCCAGCAGCTCCTCCGGGACAGAAAAGCCCCAGCATTTT

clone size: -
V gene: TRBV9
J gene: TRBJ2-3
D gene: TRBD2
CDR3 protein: CASSVRLATSTDTQYF
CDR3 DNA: TGTGCCAGCAGCGTGAGACTAGCGACTAGCACAGATACGCAGTATTTT

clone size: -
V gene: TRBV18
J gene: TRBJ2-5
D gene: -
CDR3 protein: CASSPGTRAQETQYF
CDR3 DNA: TGTGCCAGCTCGCCAGGGACAAGGGCCCAAGAGACCCAGTACTTC

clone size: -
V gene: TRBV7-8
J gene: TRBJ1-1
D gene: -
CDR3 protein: CASSLGPQGLRNTEAFF
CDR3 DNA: TGTGCCAGCAGCTTAGGCCCTCAGGGCTTGCGGAACACTGAAGCTTTCTTT

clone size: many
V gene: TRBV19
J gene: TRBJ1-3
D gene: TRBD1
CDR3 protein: CASSADRGSGNTIYF
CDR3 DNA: TGTGCCAGTAGCGCAGACAGGGGCTCTGGAAACACCATATATTTT

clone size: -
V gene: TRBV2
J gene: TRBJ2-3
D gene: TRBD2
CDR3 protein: CASTPGGRGALDTQYF
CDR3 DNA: TGTGCCAGCACCCCTGGTGGGCGGGGGGCCTTAGATACGCAGTATTTT

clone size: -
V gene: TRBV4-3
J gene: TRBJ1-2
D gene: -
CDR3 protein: CASSQDELANYGYTF
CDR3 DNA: TGCGCCAGCAGCCAAGATGAGTTAGCTAACTATGGCTACACCTTC

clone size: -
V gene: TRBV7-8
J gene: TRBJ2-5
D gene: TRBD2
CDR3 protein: CASSSGLAAETQYF
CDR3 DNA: TGTGCCAGCAGCTCGGGACTAGCAGCGGAGACCCAGTACTTC

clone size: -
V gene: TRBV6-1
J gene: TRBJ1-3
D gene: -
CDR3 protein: CASSEGPGLGNTIYF
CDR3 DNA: TGTGCCAGCAGTGAAGGCCCGGGATTAGGAAACACCATATATTTT

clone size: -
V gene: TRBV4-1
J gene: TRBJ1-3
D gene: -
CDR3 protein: CASSQGAGNTIYF
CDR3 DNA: TGCGCCAGCAGCCAAGGGGCCGGAAACACCATATATTTT

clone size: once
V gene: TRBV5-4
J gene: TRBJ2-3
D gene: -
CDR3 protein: CASSLVPGVTDTQYF
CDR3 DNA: TGTGCCAGCAGCTTGGTTCCGGGGGTCACAGATACGCAGTATTTT

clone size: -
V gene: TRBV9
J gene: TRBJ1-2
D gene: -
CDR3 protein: CASSRYPGEYGYTF
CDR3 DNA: TGTGCCAGCAGCCGTTATCCGGGGGAATATGGCTACACCTTC

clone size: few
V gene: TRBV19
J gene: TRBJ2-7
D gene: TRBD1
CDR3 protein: CASSIGQGVSYEQYF
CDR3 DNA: TGTGCCAGTAGTATAGGACAGGGGGTTTCCTACGAGCAGTACTTC

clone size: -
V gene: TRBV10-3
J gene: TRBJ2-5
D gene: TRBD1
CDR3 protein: CAISEDRGETQYF
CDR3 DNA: TGTGCCATCAGTGAAGACAGGGGAGAGACCCAGTACTTC

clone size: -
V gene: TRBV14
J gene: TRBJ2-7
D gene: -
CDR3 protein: CASSQDVRGEQYF
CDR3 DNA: TGTGCCAGCAGCCAAGATGTAAGGGGCGAGCAGTACTTC

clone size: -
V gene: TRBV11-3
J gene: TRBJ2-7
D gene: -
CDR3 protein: CASSSQRDEQYF
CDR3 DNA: TGTGCCAGCAGCTCACAGAGAGACGAGCAGTACTTC

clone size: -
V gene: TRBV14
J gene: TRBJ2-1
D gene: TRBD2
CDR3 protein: CASPGTNLIYNEQFF
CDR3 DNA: TGTGCCAGCCCGGGGACTAACCTAATCTACAATGAGCAGTTCTTC

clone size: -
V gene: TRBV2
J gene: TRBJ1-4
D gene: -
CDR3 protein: CASRRQEDNEKLFF
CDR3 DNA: TGTGCCAGCAGACGACAGGAGGATAATGAAAAACTGTTTTTT

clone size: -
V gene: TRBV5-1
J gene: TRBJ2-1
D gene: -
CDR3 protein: CASSLLEGNEQFF
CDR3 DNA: TGCGCCAGCAGCTTGTTGGAGGGGAATGAGCAGTTCTTC

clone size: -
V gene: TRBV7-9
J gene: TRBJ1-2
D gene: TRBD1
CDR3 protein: CASSSAGGYRYGYTF
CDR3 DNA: TGTGCCAGCAGCTCTGCAGGGGGCTACCGGTATGGCTACACCTTC

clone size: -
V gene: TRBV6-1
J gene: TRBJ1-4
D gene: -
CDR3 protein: CASSEWGKGDEKLFF
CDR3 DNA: TGTGCCAGCAGTGAGTGGGGGAAGGGGGATGAAAAACTGTTTTTT

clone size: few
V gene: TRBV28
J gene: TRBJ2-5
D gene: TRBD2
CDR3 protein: CASSLPPSDIQGSGGQETQYF
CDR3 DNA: TGTGCCAGCAGTTTGCCACCCTCAGATATACAGGGTAGCGGGGGCCAAGAGACCCAGTACTTC

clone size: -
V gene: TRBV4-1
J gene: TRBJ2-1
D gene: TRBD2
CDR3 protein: CASSQDSRGRARNEQFF
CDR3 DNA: TGCGCCAGCAGCCAAGATTCTCGGGGGAGGGCACGGAATGAGCAGTTCTTC

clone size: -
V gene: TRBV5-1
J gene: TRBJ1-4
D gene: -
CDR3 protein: CASSLAGVNEKLFF
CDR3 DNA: TGCGCCAGCAGCTTGGCAGGTGTTAATGAAAAACTGTTTTTT

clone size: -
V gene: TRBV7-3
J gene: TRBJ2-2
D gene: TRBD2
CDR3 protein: CASSNGRGAGELFF
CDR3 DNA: TGTGCCAGCTCCAACGGGAGGGGGGCCGGGGAGCTGTTTTTT

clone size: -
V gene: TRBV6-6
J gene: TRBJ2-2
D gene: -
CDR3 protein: CASSYSIPSTGELFF
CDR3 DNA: TGTGCCAGCAGTTACTCGATTCCCAGTACCGGGGAGCTGTTTTTT

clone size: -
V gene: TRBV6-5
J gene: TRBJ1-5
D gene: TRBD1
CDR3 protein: CASSTGVSNQPQHF
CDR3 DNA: TGTGCCAGCAGTACAGGGGTCTCCAATCAGCCCCAGCATTTT

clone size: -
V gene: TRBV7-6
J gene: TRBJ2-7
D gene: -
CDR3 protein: CASSLLRGSYEQYF
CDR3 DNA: TGTGCCAGCAGCTTATTAAGGGGGTCCTACGAGCAGTACTTC

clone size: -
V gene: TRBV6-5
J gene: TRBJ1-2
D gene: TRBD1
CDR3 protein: CASSYGDRRTNYGYTF
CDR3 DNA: TGTGCCAGCAGTTACGGGGACAGAAGGACTAACTATGGCTACACCTTC

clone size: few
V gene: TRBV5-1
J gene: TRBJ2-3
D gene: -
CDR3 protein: CASSLVGVGDTDTQYF
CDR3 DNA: TGCGCCAGCAGCTTGGTCGGTGTAGGGGACACAGATACGCAGTATTTT

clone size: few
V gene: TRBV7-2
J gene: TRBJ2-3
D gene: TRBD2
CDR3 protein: CASSFKAGGSTDTQYF
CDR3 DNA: TGTGCCAGCAGCTTTAAAGCGGGGGGGAGCACAGATACGCAGTATTTT

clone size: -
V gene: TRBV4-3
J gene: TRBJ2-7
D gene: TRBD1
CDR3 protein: CASSFGQGYEQYF
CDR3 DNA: TGCGCCAGCAGCTTCGGACAGGGCTACGAGCAGTACTTC

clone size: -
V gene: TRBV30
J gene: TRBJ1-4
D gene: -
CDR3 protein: CAWKGLEEKLFF
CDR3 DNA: TGTGCCTGGAAGGGACTAGAAGAAAAACTGTTTTTT

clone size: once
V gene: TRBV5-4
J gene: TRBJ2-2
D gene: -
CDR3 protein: CASSASSAPNTGELFF
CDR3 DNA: TGTGCCAGCAGCGCCTCTAGCGCTCCGAACACCGGGGAGCTGTTTTTT

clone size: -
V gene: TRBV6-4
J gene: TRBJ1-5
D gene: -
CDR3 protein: CASSVRENQPQHF
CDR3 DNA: TGTGCCAGCAGTGTCCGGGAGAATCAGCCCCAGCATTTT